This record concerns one T cell receptor (beta chain) sequence. The sample originates from a study of blood T cell repertoires in COVID-19. The V gene's germline CDR1 is SGHVS and CDR2 FNYEAQ. The CDR3 has 14 residues. After removal of 5 bases from V and 7 bases from J, the junction contained 7 bases not matched to a gene. Here immunoSEQ multiplex PCR was the method, and the copy in TCRdb shows in-frame clones only, minus some. Here the sample spans 250,000 or so clones, over 70% being singletons. V and J are TRBV7-6 and TRBJ2-2, with 7 bases aligning to TRBD1. The sample taken for sequencing was peripheral blood. The receptor was isolated from a woman between 40 and 50 years old who had recovered from COVID-19. Written as DNA, the CDR3 is TGTGCCAGCAGCCCTAAAGGGGGCCACGGGGAGCTGTTTTTT. Translated, it gives CASSPKGGHGELFF.